Shown below are 12 T cell receptor beta chains from a single sample sequenced in a study of early T cells in non-severe SARS-CoV-2 infection. MiXCR, applied by TCRdb to the 5' RACE reads, yields one record per CDR3 protein. The repertoire consists of 80,000 to 95,000 distinct CDR3 sequences, with around 15% occurring once and the leading ten covering about 10%. Sequencing used whole blood. These receptors all come from an adult who was a healthcare worker with PCR-confirmed SARS-CoV-2 infection or an uninfected control (not recorded which).

This clonotype was recorded a few times. V is TRBV28 and J is TRBJ1-5; 11 nucleotides line up with TRBD1. Per germline, CDR1 MDHEN and CDR2 SYDVKM. This CDR3 comprises 17 residues. V dropped 9 bases and J dropped 7; count of bases not matched to a gene: 17. CDR3 nucleotides: TGTGCCAGTGACATGACCGGGACAGGGGGTTCGGGACAGCCCCAGCATTTT. It is translated as CASDMTGTGGSGQPQHF.

This sequence joins TRBV20-1 and TRBJ2-3, with D possibly TRBD2 on 5 matching bases. The V gene lost 5 bases and the J gene lost 0 bases, with 12 bases spanning the gap. Germline V gene sequence: CDR1 DFQATT, CDR2 SNEGSKA (reference sequence). This CDR3 contains 14 residues. CDR3 sequence (DNA): TGCAGTGCTCCCCCGGCGGGCAGCACAGATACGCAGTATTTT. This encodes CSAPPAGSTDTQYF.

The chain carries TRBV18 and TRBJ2-1, with TRBD2 matching 10 bases. Looked up from germline, CDR1 is KGHSH and CDR2 is LQKENI. V shed 8 bases, J shed 6 bases, and the junction held 13 bases outside the gene matches. The CDR3 is made up of 16 amino acids. For the CDR3, the DNA is TGTGCCAGCCATATAGCCCGGAGCGGGGGGGCCAATGAGCAGTTCTTC. Encoded protein: CASHIARSGGANEQFF. The full variable domain, in which reference TRBV18 and TRBJ2-1 provide the parts outside the CDR3, is NAGVMQNPRHLVRRRGQEARLRCSPMKGHSHVYWYRQLPEEGLKFMVYLQKENIIDESGMPKERFSAEFPKEGPSILRIQQVVRGDSAAYFCASHIARSGGANEQFFGPGTRLTVL.

This clonotype was observed a handful of times. The rearrangement joins TRBV20-1 to TRBJ1-2; 9 nucleotides match TRBD1. Germline assignment: CDR1 DFQATT and CDR2 SNEGSKA (reference sequence). The V and J ends lost 4 bases and 6 bases, in that order; junction bases with no gene match: 18. This CDR3 spans 17 amino acids. The chain's CDR3 is CSAIPPLQGAKRDGYTF. The CDR3 DNA is TGCAGTGCTATACCCCCCCTACAGGGGGCGAAACGTGATGGCTACACCTTC.

In its sample, this clonotype was seen many times. The J gene is TRBJ2-1, the V gene TRBV7-6; D gene ambiguous. Trimming took 4 bases from V and 0 from J, leaving 13 bases between them. The CDR3 covers 16 residues. CDR1 is SGHVS, CDR2 FNYEAQ, per germline. DNA of the CDR3: TGTGCCAGCAGCTCCCCAGTGGGGATCTCCTACAATGAGCAGTTCTTC. As protein: CASSSPVGISYNEQFF.

The genes are TRBV7-2 and TRBJ2-7; 8 bases match TRBD1. From germline, CDR1 is SGHTA and CDR2 FQGNSA. J lost 4 bases, V lost 3 bases, and 14 bases had no gene match. This CDR3 contains 17 residues. For the CDR3, the DNA is TGTGCCAGCAGCTTGGGGAGTGGGGCCAGGGGGCCATACGAGCAGTACTTC. Protein: CASSLGSGARGPYEQYF. Drawing the rest from reference TRBV7-2 and TRBJ2-7, the complete variable domain is GAGVSQSPSNKVTEKGKDVELRCDPISGHTALYWYRQSLGQGLEFLIYFQGNSAPDKSGLPSDRFSAERTGGSVSTLTIQRTQQEDSAVYLCASSLGSGARGPYEQYFGPGTRLTVT.

This clonotype was seen a few times. V and J are TRBV6-2 or TRBV6-3 and TRBJ1-5; TRBD1 agrees at 9 bases. Trimming removed 5 bases from V and 3 bases from J; junction bases left unmatched: 11. Germline V gene sequence: CDR1 MNHEY, CDR2 SVGEGT. This CDR3 is built from 17 residues. CDR3 amino acids: CASSPGQGRTINQPQHF. CDR3 coding DNA: TGTGCCAGCAGTCCGGGACAGGGAAGAACAATCAATCAGCCCCAGCATTTT.

This sequence joins TRBV20-1 and TRBJ1-2, with D uncertain. Trimming removed 3 bases from V and 0 bases from J, with 11 bases in between. CDR1 is DFQATT and CDR2 is SNEGSKA in the germline V gene (reference sequence). This CDR3 region has 14 residues. CDR3 protein: CSASGQPANYGYTF. The CDR3 nucleotides read TGCAGTGCTAGCGGGCAGCCGGCTAACTATGGCTACACCTTC.

The chain combines TRBV18 with TRBJ1-3; D is ambiguous. V was clipped by 1 base and J by 1 base, with 5 bases between them. Germline loops: CDR1 KGHSH, CDR2 LQKENI. The CDR3 has 14 residues. DNA of the CDR3: TGTGCCAGCTCACCACAGGGTTCTGGAAACACCATATATTTT. It encodes CASSPQGSGNTIYF.

This sequence joins TRBV4-2 and TRBJ2-1; possibly TRBD2 for D (6 bases). Germline loops: CDR1 LGHNA, CDR2 YNFKEQ. The CDR3 length is 16 residues. V dropped 0 bases and J dropped 9 bases, with 18 bases sitting between them. The CDR3 region has the DNA TGTGCCAGCAGCCAAGAAGGAGGGGCTCGAAGTGGTGAGCAGTTCTTC. Amino acids: CASSQEGGARSGEQFF.

The rearrangement uses TRBV9 and TRBJ2-1; 9 bases align to TRBD2. V was pared by 0 bases and J by 12 bases, with 10 bases of the junction left unmatched. The CDR3 contains 15 residues. Germline loops: CDR1 SGDLS, CDR2 YYNGEE. The CDR3 loop is CASSVARTSEPGQFF. CDR3 bases: TGTGCCAGCAGCGTAGCCCGGACTAGCGAACCCGGGCAGTTCTTC.

The rearrangement joins TRBV24-1 to TRBJ2-1; perhaps TRBD1 as D (5 bases). Germline V gives CDR1 KGHDR, CDR2 SFDVKD. The V end was cut by 3 bases, the J end by 5 bases, with 10 bases between. The CDR3 is 14 residues long. CDR3 DNA sequence: TGTGCCACCAGTGATGCCAGGGTAGACAATGAGCAGTTCTTC. Protein sequence: CATSDARVDNEQFF.